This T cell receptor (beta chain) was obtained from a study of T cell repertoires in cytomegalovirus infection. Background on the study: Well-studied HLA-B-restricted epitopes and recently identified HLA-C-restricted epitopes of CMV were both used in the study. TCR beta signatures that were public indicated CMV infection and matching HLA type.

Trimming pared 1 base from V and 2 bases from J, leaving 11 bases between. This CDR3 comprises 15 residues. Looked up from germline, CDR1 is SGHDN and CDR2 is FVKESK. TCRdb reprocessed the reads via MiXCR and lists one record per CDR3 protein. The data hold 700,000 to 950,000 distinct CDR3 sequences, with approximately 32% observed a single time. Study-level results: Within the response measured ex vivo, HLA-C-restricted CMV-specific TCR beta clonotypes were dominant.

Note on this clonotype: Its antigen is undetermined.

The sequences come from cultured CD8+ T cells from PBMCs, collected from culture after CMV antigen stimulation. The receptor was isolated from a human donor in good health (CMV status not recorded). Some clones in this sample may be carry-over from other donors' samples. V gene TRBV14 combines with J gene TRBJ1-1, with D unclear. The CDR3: CASSQAYGINTEAFF. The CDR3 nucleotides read TGTGCCAGCAGCCAAGCTTACGGGATTAACACTGAAGCTTTCTTT. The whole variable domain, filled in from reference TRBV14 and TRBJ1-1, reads EAGVTQFPSHSVIEKGQTVTLRCDPISGHDNLYWYRRVMGKEIKFLLHFVKESKQDESGMPNNRFLAERTGGTYSTLKVQPAELEDSGVYFCASSQAYGINTEAFFGQGTRLTVV.